A single sample gave rise to the 27 T cell receptor beta chains below, sequenced in a study of T cell repertoires in ileal Crohn's disease. The table came from immunoSEQ multiplex PCR; TCRdb's copy has only in-frame clones and leaves some out. The sample includes some 15,000 clones, more than 55% of them seen just once. Input material: ileal tissue. The receptors shown here come from an adult with Crohn's disease.

J is TRBJ2-7 and V is TRBV5-1, with D perhaps matching TRBD2 (5 bases). Germline CDR1 SGHRS, CDR2 YFSETQ. V lost 4 bases and J lost 0, with 11 bases in between. This CDR3 comprises 14 residues. The DNA of the CDR3 is TGCGCCAGCAGCCCTTCCCTAGCCTCCTACGAGCAGTACTTC. Translation: CASSPSLASYEQYF.

Details on this clone: The final CDR3 position lacks the conserved phenylalanine or tryptophan, pointing to a likely read error. The DNA is left out, because the CDR3 cannot be placed on it with certainty; the CDR3 is given as TCRdb lists it. The rearrangement joins TRBV23-1 to TRBJ2-7; the D segment call TRBD1 is taken from the table without a DNA check. TRBV23-1 has ORF status, its function being uncertain. The CDR3 length equals 13 residues, ends included. The CDR3 region is CASSQSVGRPGVL.

The rearrangement joins TRBV29-1 to TRBJ2-4; possible D gene TRBD2, 5 bases. CDR3 length: 13 residues. Germline CDR1 and CDR2: SQVTM and ANQGSEA. Trimming took 7 bases from V and 1 from J, leaving 11 bases between them. The CDR3, as DNA: TGCAGCGGGGTCGGGGTGGCCAAAAACATTCAGTACTTC. Its protein is CSGVGVAKNIQYF.

The V gene is TRBV15, the J gene TRBJ2-1, with 15 positions matching TRBD2. CDR3 length: 18 residues. In germline, CDR1 is LNHNV, CDR2 YYDKDF (reference sequence). The trim removed 0 bases at V and 6 bases at J, leaving 6 bases unmatched. The CDR3 is CATSRDRTSGGVINEQFF. CDR3 coding DNA: TGTGCCACCAGCAGAGATCGGACTAGCGGGGGGGTCATCAATGAGCAGTTCTTC.

This clone appeared a few times. The chain links TRBV5-1 to TRBJ2-3, with 13 nucleotides matching TRBD2. The CDR3 length is 16 residues. J was trimmed by 0 bases and V by 4 bases; bases with no gene match: 2. Germline-derived CDR1 and CDR2 are SGHRS and YFSETQ. For the CDR3, the DNA is TGCGCCAGCAGCCGGACTAGCGGGGGAAGCACAGATACGCAGTATTTT. The encoded protein is CASSRTSGGSTDTQYF.

V gene TRBV27 combines with J gene TRBJ1-5; possibly TRBD1 for D (5 bases). This CDR3 contains 18 residues. Germline CDR1 MNHEY, CDR2 SMNVEV (reference sequence). V gave up 0 bases and J gave up 0 bases, with 15 bases separating them. The CDR3 nucleotides are TGTGCCAGCAGTTTATCAGGGGTCCTCATGTATAGCAATCAGCCCCAGCATTTT. It translates to CASSLSGVLMYSNQPQHF.

J is TRBJ1-5 and V is TRBV5-1, with D possibly being TRBD1 (6 bases). The CDR3 is 15 amino acids. CDR1 and CDR2 (germline): SGHRS, YFSETQ. Between the trimmed V and J ends, which lost 1 base and 2 bases, there was a span of 10 bases. The CDR3 loop reads CASSLSPGGNQPQHF. The CDR3 DNA reads as TGCGCCAGCAGCTTGTCGCCAGGGGGCAATCAGCCCCAGCATTTT.

This clone was seen only a few times. The chain employs TRBV10-3 and TRBJ1-2; D remains ambiguous. V gave up 3 bases and J gave up 1 base, with 6 bases separating them. Germline V CDR1 and CDR2: ENHRY, SYGVKD. The CDR3 has 13 residues. The CDR3 DNA sequence: TGTGCCATCAGTGATCAGGTTAACTATGGCTACACCTTC. Residues: CAISDQVNYGYTF.

This clone turned up a few times. This rearrangement joins TRBV5-1 to TRBJ2-7, with 8 bases aligning to TRBD2. The CDR3 is 14 amino acids. V shed 5 bases and J 4 bases; nucleotides not matched to a gene: 8. Looked up from germline, CDR1 is SGHRS and CDR2 is YFSETQ. DNA of the CDR3: TGCGCCAGCAGGTCGGGAGGGCGACCGTACGAGCAGTACTTC. This encodes CASRSGGRPYEQYF.

The chain recombines TRBV4-2 with TRBJ2-1; TRBD2 aligns across 10 bases. This CDR3 comprises 15 residues. Germline CDR1 reads LGHNA; CDR2 reads YNFKEQ. The V segment lost 2 bases and the J segment 2 bases; nucleotides outside the gene matches: 0. This CDR3 reads CASSQLAGAYNEQFF. CDR3 nucleotides: TGTGCCAGCAGCCAACTAGCGGGGGCCTACAATGAGCAGTTCTTC.

The V call is TRBV6-4, the J call TRBJ1-1; D unresolved. The germline V and J ends were trimmed by 3 bases and 1 base, with 9 bases remaining between them. Germline CDR1 is MRHNA and CDR2 is SNTAGT. CDR3 length equals 14 residues. CDR3 region: CASSELWSNTEAFF. In nucleotides, the CDR3 is TGTGCCAGCAGTGAACTCTGGTCGAACACTGAAGCTTTCTTT.

V and J are TRBV15 and TRBJ2-1; D is perhaps TRBD1 (6 bases). The germline V gene encodes CDR1 LNHNV and CDR2 YYDKDF (reference sequence). The CDR3 has 13 amino acids. Trimming stripped 2 bases from V and 8 bases from J, with 10 bases between. The CDR3 DNA reads TGTGCCACCAGCAGATCCAGGGGTCATGAGCAGTTCTTC. Its protein is CATSRSRGHEQFF.

This clone was seen a single time. The V call is TRBV29-1, the J call TRBJ2-5; TRBD2 aligns across 10 bases. Germline CDR1 and CDR2: SQVTM and ANQGSEA. Trimming cost V 3 bases and J 1 base; bases outside gene matches: 5. There are 15 residues in the CDR3. As DNA, the CDR3 is TGCAGCGTTGACGTCAGCGGGGGGGGCCAAGAGACCCAGTACTTC. Translation: CSVDVSGGGQETQYF.

The chain couples TRBV19 to TRBJ2-7; 7 positions match TRBD1. The CDR3 consists of 13 residues. V lost 6 bases and J lost 6; bases outside the gene matches: 8. Germline CDR1 is LNHDA and CDR2 is SQIVND (reference sequence). For the CDR3, the DNA is TGTGCCAGTAGGACGACAGGGTCAGGCGAGCAGTACTTC. Encoded protein: CASRTTGSGEQYF.

J is TRBJ2-5 and V is TRBV5-1; 10 bases match TRBD1. Germline-derived CDR1 and CDR2 are SGHRS and YFSETQ. The CDR3 totals 15 residues. The J segment lost 3 bases and the V segment lost 7 bases, leaving 9 bases of the junction unmatched. The CDR3 sequence is CASARIGQGEETQYF. As DNA, the CDR3 is TGCGCCAGCGCCCGAATTGGACAGGGGGAAGAGACCCAGTACTTC.

The chain has TRBV2 and TRBJ2-1; 9 bases fit TRBD1. Looked up from germline, CDR1 is SNHLY and CDR2 is FYNNEI. The V and J ends lost 8 bases and 6 bases, in that order; junction bases with no gene match: 8. This CDR3 has 14 amino acids. For the CDR3, the DNA is TGTGCCAGCCTCCCGGGACAGGGAGGCAATGAGCAGTTCTTC. Its protein is CASLPGQGGNEQFF.

The gene calls are TRBV7-3 and TRBJ1-2; 7 bases are shared with TRBD1. CDR3 size: 13 residues. In germline, CDR1 is SGHTA, CDR2 FQGTGA. V dropped 4 bases and J dropped 8; count of bases not matched to a gene: 7. The CDR3 region is CASSYLTGQGYTF. CDR3 nucleotide sequence: TGTGCCAGCAGCTACCTGACAGGGCAAGGCTACACCTTC.

The rearrangement links TRBV30 to TRBJ1-2, with unresolved D. V lost 3 bases and J 0 bases, leaving 11 bases between the germline ends. Germline lookup yields CDR1 GTSNPN and CDR2 SVGIG (reference sequence). This CDR3 has 14 residues. CDR3 in amino acids: CAWRLDTSNYGYTF. CDR3 nucleotides: TGTGCCTGGAGGCTCGACACCTCTAACTATGGCTACACCTTC.

This clone was seen more than once but under ten times. At one end the junction does not follow the germline gene, possibly because of a read error. The V call is TRBV4-1, the J call TRBJ2-7, with a possible D match to TRBD1 (6 bases). From germline, CDR1 is MGHRA and CDR2 YSYEKL. The CDR3 has 15 amino acids. The CDR3 loop is CASSQGQGPAYGQYF. The CDR3 DNA sequence: TGCGCCAGCAGCCAAGGGCAGGGGCCGGCCTACGGGCAGTACTTC.

The chain joins TRBV2 to TRBJ1-6; TRBD1 might be the D (5 bases). Germline assignment: CDR1 SNHLY and CDR2 FYNNEI. The CDR3 length is 13 residues. Trimming removed 4 bases at V and 9 bases at J, with 10 bases between. The chain's CDR3 is CASSAGPGSPLHF. The CDR3 nucleotides read TGTGCCAGCAGTGCAGGGCCCGGTTCACCCCTCCACTTT.

This clone was seen more than once but under ten times. The V and J genes are TRBV6-4 and TRBJ2-2; TRBD2 matches 7 bases. This CDR3 contains 14 residues. The V and J ends lost 2 bases and 5 bases, in that order; junction bases with no gene match: 2. Germline loops: CDR1 MRHNA, CDR2 SNTAGT. This CDR3 reads CASSDGGDTGELFF. The CDR3 DNA reads TGTGCCAGCAGTGACGGGGGGGATACCGGGGAGCTGTTTTTT.

The V call is TRBV18, the J call TRBJ1-5; 11 bases line up with TRBD1. From germline, CDR1 is KGHSH and CDR2 LQKENI. The CDR3 loop spans 14 amino acids. V lost 3 bases, J lost 7 bases, and 2 bases stayed unmatched. The CDR3 here is CASSPGQGGQPQHF. Written as DNA, the CDR3 is TGTGCCAGCTCACCGGGACAGGGGGGACAGCCCCAGCATTTT.

This chain links TRBV5-1 with TRBJ1-1; D is possibly TRBD1 (5 bases). V lost 0 bases and J 0 bases, leaving 12 bases between the germline ends. Germline values: CDR1 SGHRS, CDR2 YFSETQ. The CDR3 runs to 16 residues. CDR3 region: CASSLAYGHMNTEAFF. The CDR3 bases are TGCGCCAGCAGCTTGGCCTACGGACACATGAACACTGAAGCTTTCTTT.

The chain has TRBV5-1 and TRBJ2-1; D might be TRBD2 (7 bases). The V end lost 0 bases, the J end lost 6 bases, and 13 bases lay between the germline ends. This CDR3 contains 15 residues. Germline loops: CDR1 SGHRS, CDR2 YFSETQ. The CDR3 sequence is CASSLEGGPRNEQFF. CDR3 bases: TGCGCCAGCAGCTTGGAGGGGGGGCCTCGCAATGAGCAGTTCTTC.

The V and J genes are TRBV6-1 and TRBJ2-1; TRBD2 aligns across 13 bases. This CDR3 region has 18 residues. Germline assignment: CDR1 MNHNS and CDR2 SASEGT. V shed 1 base and J 5 bases; nucleotides not matched to a gene: 8. CDR3 protein: CASSEVGGLAGEDNEQFF. In nucleotides, the CDR3 is TGTGCCAGCAGTGAAGTGGGCGGACTAGCGGGAGAGGACAATGAGCAGTTCTTC.

This chain joins TRBV4-2 and TRBJ2-5; 13 bases fit TRBD2. CDR3 length equals 17 residues. Unmatched junction bases numbered 9, after V lost 3 bases and J lost 5 bases. Germline CDR1 reads LGHNA; CDR2 reads YNFKEQ. DNA of the CDR3: TGTGCCAGCAGCCAGCCCACCACTAGCGGGAGGGCGGAGACCCAGTACTTC. Amino acid sequence: CASSQPTTSGRAETQYF.

CDR3 nucleotide sequence: TGTGCCACCAGCGAGGGTTCCGGGGACAATCAGCCCCAGCATTTT. The encoded protein is CATSEGSGDNQPQHF. V usage is TRBV15 and J usage is TRBJ1-5; D gene uncertain. The CDR3 consists of 15 residues. Trimming shortened V by 5 bases and J by 3 bases, and 14 bases separated the two germline ends. Germline CDR1 reads LNHNV; CDR2 reads YYDKDF (reference sequence).